The 10 T cell receptor beta chains below all came from one sample that was sequenced in a study of early T cells in non-severe SARS-CoV-2 infection. TCRdb ran MiXCR on the 5' RACE reads and lists one entry per CDR3 protein. The sample yields around 30,000 distinct CDR3 sequences, roughly 5.7% seen once. Input material: whole blood. These receptors were obtained from an adult who was a healthcare worker with PCR-confirmed SARS-CoV-2 infection or an uninfected control (not recorded which).

This clonotype has ten or more counts. The V and J genes are TRBV24-1 and TRBJ1-1; the D is unclear. The CDR3 is 14 amino acids. In germline, CDR1 is KGHDR, CDR2 SFDVKD. The V end lost 7 bases, the J end lost 0 bases, and 11 bases lay between the germline ends. The CDR3 DNA reads TGTGCCACCAGGCTAAAACCCATGAACACTGAAGCTTTCTTT. It specifies CATRLKPMNTEAFF.

The chain links TRBV2 to TRBJ2-3; TRBD2 is a possible D gene (5 bases). This CDR3 spans 11 amino acids. Between the trimmed V and J ends, which lost 7 bases and 4 bases, there was a span of 6 bases. CDR1 and CDR2 (germline): SNHLY, FYNNEI. CDR3 residues: CASMEADTQYF. The CDR3 DNA sequence: TGTGCCAGCATGGAGGCAGATACGCAGTATTTT.

This chain's CDR3 is CASSYSAHQETQYF. The CDR3 DNA follows: TGTGCCAGCAGTTACTCGGCTCACCAAGAGACCCAGTACTTC. The chain links TRBV6-5 to TRBJ2-5; no clear D. CDR1 is MNHEY and CDR2 is SVGAGI in the germline V gene. The length of the CDR3 is 14 residues. V lost 0 bases to trimming and J lost 0 bases, with 5 bases between them.

This clonotype was counted a few times. The chain joins TRBV24-1 to TRBJ2-3; D assignment may be TRBD1 or TRBD2 (5 bases each). This CDR3 spans 15 amino acids. The V gene's germline CDR1 is KGHDR and CDR2 SFDVKD. Trimming cost V 4 bases and J 4 bases, with 14 bases left between them. This CDR3 reads CATSDTGTESDTQYF. The CDR3 DNA follows: TGTGCCACCAGTGACACCGGGACGGAATCAGATACGCAGTATTTT.

This clonotype was recorded many times. The chain carries TRBV12-3 or TRBV12-4 and TRBJ2-1; D unresolved. The CDR3 spans 14 residues. The ends were cut back, 0 bases at V and 8 bases at J, with 11 bases in the middle. CDR3 sequence: CASSLASGSYEQFF. CDR3 coding DNA: TGTGCCAGCAGTTTAGCGTCCGGGTCGTATGAGCAGTTCTTC.

This clonotype was observed many times. The chain recombines TRBV7-9 with TRBJ1-6, with 10 positions matching TRBD1. Germline assignment: CDR1 SEHNR and CDR2 FQNEAQ (reference sequence). J gave up 7 bases and V 4 bases, and 4 bases lay outside the gene matches. The CDR3 contains 15 residues. CDR3 loop: CASSYRDRGNSPLHF. The CDR3 DNA follows: TGTGCCAGCAGCTACCGGGACAGGGGCAATTCACCCCTCCACTTT.

This clonotype was seen a few times. This chain connects TRBV6-1 to TRBJ2-3, with D perhaps matching TRBD2 (5 bases). The V end lost 4 bases, the J end lost 5 bases, and 19 bases lay between the germline ends. The CDR3 spans 16 residues. CDR1 and CDR2 (germline): MNHNS, SASEGT. The CDR3 is CASSAGKQAGGDTQYF. CDR3 coding DNA: TGTGCCAGCAGTGCGGGGAAGCAGGCTGGTGGAGATACGCAGTATTTT.

The chain uses TRBV7-2 and TRBJ2-2; possibly TRBD2 for D (6 bases). The germline V and J ends were trimmed by 4 bases and 1 base, with 10 bases remaining between them. The CDR3 spans 15 residues. The germline CDR1 and CDR2 sequences are SGHTA and FQGNSA. This chain's CDR3 is CASSSGTWNTGELFF. As DNA, the CDR3 is TGTGCCAGCAGCTCCGGGACTTGGAACACCGGGGAGCTGTTTTTT.

The J gene is TRBJ2-1, the V gene TRBV20-1, with 15 bases fitting TRBD2. The V gene's germline CDR1 is DFQATT and CDR2 SNEGSKA (reference sequence). The J segment lost 9 bases and the V segment lost 4 bases, leaving 4 bases of the junction unmatched. There are 14 residues in the CDR3. CDR3 protein: CSAIPGLAGGEQFF. The CDR3 DNA reads as TGCAGTGCTATCCCGGGACTAGCGGGAGGTGAGCAGTTCTTC.

This clonotype showed up many times. The rearrangement joins TRBV7-2 to TRBJ2-1; 12 bases fit TRBD2. CDR3 length: 18 amino acids. J was trimmed by 7 bases and V by 0 bases; bases with no gene match: 10. Germline assignment: CDR1 SGHTA and CDR2 FQGNSA. CDR3 sequence: CASSLAVRGLAGRNEQFF. Here the CDR3 DNA reads TGTGCCAGCAGCTTAGCTGTCCGAGGACTAGCGGGGAGGAATGAGCAGTTCTTC.